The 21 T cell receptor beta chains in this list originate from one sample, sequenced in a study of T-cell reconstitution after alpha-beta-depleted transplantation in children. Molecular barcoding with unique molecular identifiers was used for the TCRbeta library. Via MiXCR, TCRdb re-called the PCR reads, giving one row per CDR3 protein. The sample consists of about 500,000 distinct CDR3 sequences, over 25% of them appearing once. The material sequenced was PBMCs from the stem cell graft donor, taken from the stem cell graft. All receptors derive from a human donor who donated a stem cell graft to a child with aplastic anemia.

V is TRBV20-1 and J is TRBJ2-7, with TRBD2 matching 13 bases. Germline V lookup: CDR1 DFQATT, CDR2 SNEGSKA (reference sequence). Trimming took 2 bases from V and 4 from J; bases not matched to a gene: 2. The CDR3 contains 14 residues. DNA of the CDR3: TGCAGTGCTAGAACTAGCGGGAGGGGGTACGAGCAGTACTTC. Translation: CSARTSGRGYEQYF.

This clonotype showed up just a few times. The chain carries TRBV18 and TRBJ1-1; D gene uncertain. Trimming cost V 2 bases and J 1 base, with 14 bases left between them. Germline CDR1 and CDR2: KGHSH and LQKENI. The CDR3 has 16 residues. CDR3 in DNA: TGTGCCAGCTCACCATCAGCTGGGGTCGCGAACACTGAAGCTTTCTTT. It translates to CASSPSAGVANTEAFF.

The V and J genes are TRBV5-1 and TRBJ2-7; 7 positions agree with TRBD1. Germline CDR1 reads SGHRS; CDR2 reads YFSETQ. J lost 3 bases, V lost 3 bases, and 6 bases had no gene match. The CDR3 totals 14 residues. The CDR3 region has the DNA TGCGCCAGCAGCTCGGGACAGACGTACTACGAGCAGTACTTC. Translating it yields CASSSGQTYYEQYF.

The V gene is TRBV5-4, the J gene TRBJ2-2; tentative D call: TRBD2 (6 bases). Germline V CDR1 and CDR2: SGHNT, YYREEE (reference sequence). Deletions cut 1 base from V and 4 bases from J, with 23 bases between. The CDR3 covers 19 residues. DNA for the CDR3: TGTGCCAGCAGCTTGAAGTTGGGGGGTGGCGCACGAGGCACCGGGGAGCTGTTTTTT. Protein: CASSLKLGGGARGTGELFF.

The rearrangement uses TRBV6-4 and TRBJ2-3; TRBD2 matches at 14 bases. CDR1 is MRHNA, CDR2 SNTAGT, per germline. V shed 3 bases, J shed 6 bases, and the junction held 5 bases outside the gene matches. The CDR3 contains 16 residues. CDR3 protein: CASSETGTSGSDTQYF. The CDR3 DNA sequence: TGTGCCAGCAGTGAAACCGGGACTAGCGGGAGCGATACGCAGTATTTT.

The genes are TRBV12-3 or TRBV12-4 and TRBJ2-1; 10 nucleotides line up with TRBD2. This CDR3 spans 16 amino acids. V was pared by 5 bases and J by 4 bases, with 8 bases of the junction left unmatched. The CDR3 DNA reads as TGTGCCAGCAGTCCCGGGACTAGCGTTTCTTACAATGAGCAGTTCTTC. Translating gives CASSPGTSVSYNEQFF.

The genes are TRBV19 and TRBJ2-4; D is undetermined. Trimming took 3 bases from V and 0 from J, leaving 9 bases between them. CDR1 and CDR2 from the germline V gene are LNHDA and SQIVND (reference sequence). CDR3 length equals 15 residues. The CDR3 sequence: CASSITTIAKNIQYF. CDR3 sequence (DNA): TGTGCCAGTAGTATCACTACTATAGCCAAAAACATTCAGTACTTC.

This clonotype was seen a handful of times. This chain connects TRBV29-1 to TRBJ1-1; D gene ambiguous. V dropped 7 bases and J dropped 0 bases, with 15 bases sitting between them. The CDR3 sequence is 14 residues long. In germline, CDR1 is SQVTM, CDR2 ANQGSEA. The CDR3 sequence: CSAQPQFMNTEAFF. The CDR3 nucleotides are TGCAGCGCCCAACCACAGTTCATGAACACTGAAGCTTTCTTT.

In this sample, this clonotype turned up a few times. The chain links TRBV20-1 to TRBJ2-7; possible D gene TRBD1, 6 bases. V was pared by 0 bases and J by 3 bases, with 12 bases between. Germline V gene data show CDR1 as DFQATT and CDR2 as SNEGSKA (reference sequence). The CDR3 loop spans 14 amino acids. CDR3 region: CSARDTGQSYEQYF. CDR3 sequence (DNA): TGCAGTGCTAGAGATACCGGACAGAGCTACGAGCAGTACTTC.

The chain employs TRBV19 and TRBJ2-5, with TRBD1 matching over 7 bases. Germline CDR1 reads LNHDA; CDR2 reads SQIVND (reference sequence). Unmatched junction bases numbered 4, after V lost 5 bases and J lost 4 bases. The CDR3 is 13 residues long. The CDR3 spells CASSSRDRETQYF. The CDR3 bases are TGTGCCAGTAGTTCTCGGGACAGAGAGACCCAGTACTTC.

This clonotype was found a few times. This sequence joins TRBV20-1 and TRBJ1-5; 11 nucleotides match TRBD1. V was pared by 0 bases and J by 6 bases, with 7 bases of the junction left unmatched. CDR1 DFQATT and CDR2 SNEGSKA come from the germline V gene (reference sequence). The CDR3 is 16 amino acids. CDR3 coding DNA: TGCAGTGCTAGAGATTGGATAGGGACAGGGGGTCAGCCCCAGCATTTT. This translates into CSARDWIGTGGQPQHF.

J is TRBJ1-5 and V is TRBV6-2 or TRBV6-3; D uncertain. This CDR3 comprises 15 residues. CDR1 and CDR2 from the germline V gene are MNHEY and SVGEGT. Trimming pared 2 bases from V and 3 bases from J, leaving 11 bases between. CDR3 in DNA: TGTGCCAGCAGTTACAGAGAGACGGTCAATCAGCCCCAGCATTTT. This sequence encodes CASSYRETVNQPQHF.

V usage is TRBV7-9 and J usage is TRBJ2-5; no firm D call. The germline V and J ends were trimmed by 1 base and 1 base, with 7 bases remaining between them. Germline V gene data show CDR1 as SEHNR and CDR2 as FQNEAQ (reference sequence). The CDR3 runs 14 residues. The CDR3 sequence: CASSLEQIQETQYF. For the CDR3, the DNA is TGTGCCAGCAGCTTAGAACAGATCCAAGAGACCCAGTACTTC.

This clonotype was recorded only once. The CDR3 spells CASSLGAGIADTQYF. CDR3 in DNA: TGTGCCAGCAGTTTAGGGGCAGGGATAGCAGATACGCAGTATTTT. V and J are TRBV12-3 or TRBV12-4 and TRBJ2-3; possible D gene TRBD1, 5 bases. Trimming stripped 1 base from V and 4 bases from J, with 12 bases between. CDR3 length: 15 residues.

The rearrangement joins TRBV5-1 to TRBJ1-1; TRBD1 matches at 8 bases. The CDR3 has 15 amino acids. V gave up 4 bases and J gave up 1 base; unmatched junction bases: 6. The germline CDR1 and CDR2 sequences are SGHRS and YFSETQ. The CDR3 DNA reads TGCGCCAGCAGCCCGACAGGGGACCCGAACACTGAAGCTTTCTTT. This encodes CASSPTGDPNTEAFF.

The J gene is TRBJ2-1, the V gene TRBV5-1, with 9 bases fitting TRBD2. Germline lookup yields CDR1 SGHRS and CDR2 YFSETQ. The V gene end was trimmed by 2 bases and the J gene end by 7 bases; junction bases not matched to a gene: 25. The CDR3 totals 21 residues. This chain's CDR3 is CASSLFLAGLTSDRWVNEQFF. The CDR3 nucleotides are TGCGCCAGCAGCTTATTTCTAGCGGGACTAACGTCCGATCGTTGGGTGAATGAGCAGTTCTTC.

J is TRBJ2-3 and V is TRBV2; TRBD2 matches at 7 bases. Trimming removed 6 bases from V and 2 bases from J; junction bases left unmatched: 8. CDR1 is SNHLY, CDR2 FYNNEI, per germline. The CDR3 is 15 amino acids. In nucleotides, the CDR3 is TGTGCCAGCAGCGATCAAGCGGGAACCACAGATACGCAGTATTTT. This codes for CASSDQAGTTDTQYF.

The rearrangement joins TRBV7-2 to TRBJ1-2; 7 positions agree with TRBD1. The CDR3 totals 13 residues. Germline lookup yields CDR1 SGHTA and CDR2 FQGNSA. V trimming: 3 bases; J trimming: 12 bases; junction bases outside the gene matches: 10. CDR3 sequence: CASSFALRQGNTF. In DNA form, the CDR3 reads TGTGCCAGCAGCTTTGCACTCCGACAGGGCAACACCTTC.

The CDR3 sequence is CASSPTGRVGQPQHF. CDR3 coding DNA: TGTGCCAGCAGCCCGACAGGGCGAGTTGGGCAGCCCCAGCATTTT. The gene calls are TRBV7-2 and TRBJ1-5; 7 nucleotides align to TRBD1. The germline V gene has CDR1 SGHTA and CDR2 FQGNSA. This CDR3 has 15 amino acids. The trim removed 5 bases at V and 7 bases at J, leaving 11 bases unmatched.

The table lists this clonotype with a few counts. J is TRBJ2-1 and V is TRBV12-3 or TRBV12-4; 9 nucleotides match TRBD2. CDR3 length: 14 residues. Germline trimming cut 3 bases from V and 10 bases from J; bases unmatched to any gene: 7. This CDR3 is CASSLSGRPGEQFF. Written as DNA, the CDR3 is TGTGCCAGCAGTTTGAGCGGGAGGCCCGGGGAGCAGTTCTTC.

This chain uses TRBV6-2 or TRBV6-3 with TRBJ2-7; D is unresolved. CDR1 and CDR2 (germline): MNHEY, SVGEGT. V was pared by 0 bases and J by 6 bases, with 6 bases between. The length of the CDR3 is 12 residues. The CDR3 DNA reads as TGTGCCAGCAGTTACTCGGCTTTCGAGCAGTACGTC. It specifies CASSYSAFEQYV.